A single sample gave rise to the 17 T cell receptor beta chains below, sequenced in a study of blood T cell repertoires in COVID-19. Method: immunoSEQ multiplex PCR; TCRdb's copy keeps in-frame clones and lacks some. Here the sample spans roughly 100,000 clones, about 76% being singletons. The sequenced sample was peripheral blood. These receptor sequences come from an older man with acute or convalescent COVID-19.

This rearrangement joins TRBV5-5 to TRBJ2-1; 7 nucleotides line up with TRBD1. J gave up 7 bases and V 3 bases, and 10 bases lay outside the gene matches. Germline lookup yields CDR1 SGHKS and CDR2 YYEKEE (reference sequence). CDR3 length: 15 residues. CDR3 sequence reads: CASSSQTGKGNEQFF. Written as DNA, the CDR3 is TGTGCCAGCAGCTCACAGACAGGGAAAGGTAATGAGCAGTTCTTC. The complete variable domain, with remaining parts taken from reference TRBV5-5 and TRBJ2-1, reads DAGVTQSPTHLIKTRGQQVTLRCSPISGHKSVSWYQQVLGQGPQFIFQYYEKEERGRGNFPDRFSARQFPNYSSELNVNALLLGDSALYLCASSSQTGKGNEQFFGPGTRLTVL.

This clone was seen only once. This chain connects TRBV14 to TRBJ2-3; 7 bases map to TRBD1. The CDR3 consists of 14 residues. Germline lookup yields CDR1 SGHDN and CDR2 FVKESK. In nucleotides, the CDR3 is TGTGCGTCCTCGTGGAGAGGGGGCCCAGATACGCAGTATTTT. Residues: CASSWRGGPDTQYF.

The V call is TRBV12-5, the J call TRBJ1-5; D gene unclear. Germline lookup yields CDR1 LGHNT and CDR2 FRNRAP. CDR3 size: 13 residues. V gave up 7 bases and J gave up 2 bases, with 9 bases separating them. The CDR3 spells CASAGSGNQPQHF. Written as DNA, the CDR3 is TGTGCTAGTGCGGGATCTGGCAATCAGCCCCAGCATTTT.

In DNA, the CDR3 is TGTGCCAGCAGTTACAACGGGAGGGCCAGCACAGATACGCAGTATTTT. Protein product: CASSYNGRASTDTQYF. This chain connects TRBV6-5 to TRBJ2-3; 8 positions agree with TRBD2. J was trimmed by 0 bases and V by 2 bases; bases with no gene match: 4. Germline loops: CDR1 MNHEY, CDR2 SVGAGI. The CDR3 has 16 residues.

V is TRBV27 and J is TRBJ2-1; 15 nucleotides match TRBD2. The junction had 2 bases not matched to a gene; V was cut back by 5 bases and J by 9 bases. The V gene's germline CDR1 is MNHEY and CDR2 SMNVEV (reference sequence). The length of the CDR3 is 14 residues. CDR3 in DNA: TGTGCCAGCAGTCCGGGACTAGCGGGGGGTGAGCAGTTCTTC. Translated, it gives CASSPGLAGGEQFF.

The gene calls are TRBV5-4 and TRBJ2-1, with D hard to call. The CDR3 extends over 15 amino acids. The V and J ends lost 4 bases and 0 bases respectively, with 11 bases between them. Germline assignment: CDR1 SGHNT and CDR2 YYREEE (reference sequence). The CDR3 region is CASSPTSSSYNEQFF. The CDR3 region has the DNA TGTGCCAGCAGCCCTACCTCTAGCTCCTACAATGAGCAGTTCTTC.

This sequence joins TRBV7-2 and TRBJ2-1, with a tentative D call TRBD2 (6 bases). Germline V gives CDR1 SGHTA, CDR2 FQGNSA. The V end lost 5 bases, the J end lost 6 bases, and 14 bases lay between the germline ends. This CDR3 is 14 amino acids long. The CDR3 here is CASSHRDSLNEQFF. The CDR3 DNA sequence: TGTGCCAGCAGCCACCGGGACTCGCTCAATGAGCAGTTCTTC. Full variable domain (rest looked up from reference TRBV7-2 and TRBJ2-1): GAGVSQSPSNKVTEKGKDVELRCDPISGHTALYWYRQSLGQGLEFLIYFQGNSAPDKSGLPSDRFSAERTGGSVSTLTIQRTQQEDSAVYLCASSHRDSLNEQFFGPGTRLTVL.

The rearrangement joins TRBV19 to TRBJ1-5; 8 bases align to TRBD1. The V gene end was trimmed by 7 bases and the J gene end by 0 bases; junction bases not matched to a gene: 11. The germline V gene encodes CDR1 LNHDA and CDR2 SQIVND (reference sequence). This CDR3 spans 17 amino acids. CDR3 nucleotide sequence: TGTGCCAGTACTACGGACAGGGAGGGCTATAGCAATCAGCCCCAGCATTTT. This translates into CASTTDREGYSNQPQHF.

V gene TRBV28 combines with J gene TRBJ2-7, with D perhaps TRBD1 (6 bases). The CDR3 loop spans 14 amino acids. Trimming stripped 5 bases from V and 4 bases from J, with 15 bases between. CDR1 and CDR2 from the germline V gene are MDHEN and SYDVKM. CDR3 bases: TGTGCCAGCAGTGGGGGCGGCCGGATATACGAGCAGTACTTC. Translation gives CASSGGGRIYEQYF.

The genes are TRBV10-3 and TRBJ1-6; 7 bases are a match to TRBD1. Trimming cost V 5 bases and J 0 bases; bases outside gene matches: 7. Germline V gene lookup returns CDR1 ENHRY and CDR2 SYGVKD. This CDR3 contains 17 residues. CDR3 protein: CAISKTGSLSYNSPLHF. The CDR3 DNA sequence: TGTGCCATCAGTAAGACAGGGTCCCTCTCCTATAATTCACCCCTCCACTTT.

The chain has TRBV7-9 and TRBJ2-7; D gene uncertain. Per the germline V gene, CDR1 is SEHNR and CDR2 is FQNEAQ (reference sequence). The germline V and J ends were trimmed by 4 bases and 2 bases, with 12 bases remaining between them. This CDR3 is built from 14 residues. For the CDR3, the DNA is TGTGCCAGCAGCTCCCTCGGGTTTACCTACGAGCAGTACTTC. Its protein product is CASSSLGFTYEQYF. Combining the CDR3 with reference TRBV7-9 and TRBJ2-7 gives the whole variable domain DTGVSQNPRHKITKRGQNVTFRCDPISEHNRLYWYRQTLGQGPEFLTYFQNEAQLEKSRLLSDRFSAERPKGSFSTLEIQRTEQGDSAMYLCASSSLGFTYEQYFGPGTRLTVT.

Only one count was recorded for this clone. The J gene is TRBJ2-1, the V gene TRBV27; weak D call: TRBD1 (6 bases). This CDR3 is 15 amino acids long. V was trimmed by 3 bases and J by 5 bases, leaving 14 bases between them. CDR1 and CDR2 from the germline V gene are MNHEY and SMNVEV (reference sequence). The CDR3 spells CASSFGRGDHNEQFF. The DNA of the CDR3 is TGTGCCAGCAGTTTCGGCAGGGGCGATCACAATGAGCAGTTCTTC.

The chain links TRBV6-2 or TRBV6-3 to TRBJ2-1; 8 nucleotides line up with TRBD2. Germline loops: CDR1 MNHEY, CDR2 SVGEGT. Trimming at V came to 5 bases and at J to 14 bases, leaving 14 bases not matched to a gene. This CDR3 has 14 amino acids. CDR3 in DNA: TGTGCCAGCAGTCGTCCCGGGACTAGTCCCCTTAAGTTCTTC. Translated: CASSRPGTSPLKFF.

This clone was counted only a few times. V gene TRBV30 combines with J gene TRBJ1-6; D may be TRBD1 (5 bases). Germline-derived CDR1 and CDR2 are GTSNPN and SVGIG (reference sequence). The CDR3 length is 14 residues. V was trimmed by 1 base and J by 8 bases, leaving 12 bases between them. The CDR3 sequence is CAWSATSRDSPLHF. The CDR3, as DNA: TGTGCCTGGAGTGCGACATCCAGGGATTCACCCCTCCACTTT. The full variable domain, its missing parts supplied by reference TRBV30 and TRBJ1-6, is SQTIHQWPATLVQPVGSPLSLECTVEGTSNPNLYWYRQAAGRGLQLLFYSVGIGQISSEVPQNLSASRPQDRQFILSSKKLLLSDSGFYLCAWSATSRDSPLHFGNGTRLTVT.

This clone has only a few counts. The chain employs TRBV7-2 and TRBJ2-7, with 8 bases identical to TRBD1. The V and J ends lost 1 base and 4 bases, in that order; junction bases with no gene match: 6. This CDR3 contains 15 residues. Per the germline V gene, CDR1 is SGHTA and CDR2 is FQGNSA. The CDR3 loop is CASSLVPGGRYEQYF. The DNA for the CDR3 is TGTGCCAGCAGCTTAGTTCCAGGGGGCAGGTACGAGCAGTACTTC.

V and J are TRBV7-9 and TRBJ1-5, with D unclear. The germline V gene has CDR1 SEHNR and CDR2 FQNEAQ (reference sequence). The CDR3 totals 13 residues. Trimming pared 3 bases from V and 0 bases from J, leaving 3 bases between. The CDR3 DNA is TGTGCCAGCAGCTTCTCTAGCAATCAGCCCCAGCATTTT. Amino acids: CASSFSSNQPQHF.

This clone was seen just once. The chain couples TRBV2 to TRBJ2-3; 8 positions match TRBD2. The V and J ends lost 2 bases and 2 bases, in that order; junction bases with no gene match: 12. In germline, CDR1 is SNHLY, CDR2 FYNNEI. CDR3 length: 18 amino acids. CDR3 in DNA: TGTGCCAGCAGTGAACCAAGGGGCCTAGCGGGCCTCACAGATACGCAGTATTTT. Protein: CASSEPRGLAGLTDTQYF.